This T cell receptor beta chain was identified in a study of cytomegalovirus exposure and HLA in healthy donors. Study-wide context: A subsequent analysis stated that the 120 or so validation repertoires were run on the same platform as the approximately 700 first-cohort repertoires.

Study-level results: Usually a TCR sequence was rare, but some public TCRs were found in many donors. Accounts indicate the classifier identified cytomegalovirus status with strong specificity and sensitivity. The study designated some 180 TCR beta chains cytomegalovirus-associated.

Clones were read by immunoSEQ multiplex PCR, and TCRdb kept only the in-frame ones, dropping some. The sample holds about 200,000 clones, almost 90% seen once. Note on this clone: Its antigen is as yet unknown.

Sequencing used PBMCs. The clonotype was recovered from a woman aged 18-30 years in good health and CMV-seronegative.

The CDR3 protein is CASSQEDRRHGYTF. The CDR3 nucleotides are TGCGCCAGCAGCCAAGAGGACAGACGGCATGGCTACACCTTC. V and J are TRBV4-3 and TRBJ1-2; tentative D call: TRBD1 (6 bases). This CDR3 spans 14 amino acids. Germline V gives CDR1 LGHNA, CDR2 YSLEER. V was trimmed by 0 bases and J by 6 bases, leaving 11 bases between them.